Listed below are T cell receptor beta chains from one sample, sequenced in a study of blood T cell repertoires in COVID-19. The method was immunoSEQ multiplex PCR; TCRdb's version includes in-frame clones alone and lacks a portion of them. The data show about 280,000 clones, around 86% seen once. Sequenced sample: peripheral blood. The receptors here all came from a human donor in a cohort sampled during active COVID-19. CDR3s leave out the opening cysteine and the closing phenylalanine or tryptophan.

cdr3_aa	j_call	v_call	cdr3_length
ASSPGGDSPEAF	TRBJ1-1	TRBV18	12
ASRVGTGVTEAF	TRBJ1-1	TRBV2	12
ASSTTDSYNQPQH	TRBJ1-5	TRBV21-1	13
ASNLLAGGSNEQF	TRBJ2-1	TRBV28	13
ASSNSNQETQY	TRBJ2-5	TRBV19	11
ASNWGQGRNQPQH	TRBJ1-5	TRBV28	13
ASSITQGSQPQH	TRBJ1-5	TRBV11-2	12
ASSQDPGTSGRAHETQY	TRBJ2-5	TRBV14	17
ASSSSAGDEQF	TRBJ2-1	TRBV3-1/TRBV3-2	11
ASSFFPSGVGETQY	TRBJ2-5	TRBV5-1	14
ASSHQGQPQETQY	TRBJ2-5	TRBV11-3	13
SASSGVGYEQY	TRBJ2-7	TRBV20-1	11
ASSLDRGPYTQY	TRBJ2-3	TRBV18	12
ASSLAGIQETQY	TRBJ2-5	TRBV5-6	12
ASSGGGGYNSPLH	TRBJ1-6	TRBV27	13
ASSVDTGGGETQY	TRBJ2-5	TRBV9	13
ASSFWHDEQF	TRBJ2-1	TRBV12-3/TRBV12-4	10
ASSSGVGETQY	TRBJ2-5	TRBV6-6	11
ASSLTGTSGSADTQY	TRBJ2-3	TRBV3-1/TRBV3-2	15
ATLLQGGTEAF	TRBJ1-1	TRBV10-3	11
ASSRTENTEAF	TRBJ1-1	TRBV6-5	11
ASSFWYPESNQPQH	TRBJ1-5	TRBV5-1	14
ASSLEIPSGRLVEQF	TRBJ2-1	TRBV7-9	15
ASSLDGSGYT	TRBJ1-2	TRBV11-2	10
ASSERRQGVEVRGYT	TRBJ1-2	TRBV6-1	15
AAWRSNNEQF	TRBJ2-1	TRBV11-1	10
ASNRREDIQY	TRBJ2-4	TRBV28	10
AWGYDSSYNEQF	TRBJ2-1	TRBV30	12
ASSPTGDQPQH	TRBJ1-5	TRBV3-1/TRBV3-2	11
ASSRTGGAYEQY	TRBJ2-7	TRBV7-8	12
ASSPPGGVLLA	TRBJ1-4	TRBV7-9	11
ASNPFQAGGLSEQY	TRBJ2-7	TRBV13	14
ASRRTPPTSGTYNEQF	TRBJ2-1	TRBV5-1	16
ASSEISGYNEQF	TRBJ2-1	TRBV6-1	12
ASRRTSGGLETQY	TRBJ2-5	TRBV2	13
ASTGTSGRSSEQF	TRBJ2-1	TRBV6-5	13
ASSLGGLPSEQY	TRBJ2-7	TRBV27	12
ASSLGTSGRMETQY	TRBJ2-5	TRBV7-6	14
ASSLVPGQGTYEQY	TRBJ2-7	TRBV11-1	14
ASRRGGTNTGELF	TRBJ2-2	TRBV28	13
ASSRTGVGNQPQH	TRBJ1-5	TRBV6-5	13
ASSSVRGRAGELF	TRBJ2-2	TRBV5-1	13